A single sample gave rise to the 16 T cell receptor beta chains below, sequenced in a study of blood T cell repertoires in COVID-19. Using immunoSEQ multiplex PCR, the repertoire was profiled, and TCRdb retains in-frame clones only, with some absent. In the table there are about 400,000 clones, approximately 84% of which are singletons. The sample comprised PBMCs or T cells enriched from blood (not recorded which). The receptors come from a woman aged 25 to 39 who had recovered from COVID-19.

The rearrangement links TRBV7-9 to TRBJ2-3; 7 bases line up with TRBD2. The V and J ends lost 7 bases and 4 bases, in that order; junction bases with no gene match: 14. This CDR3 region has 16 residues. The germline gives CDR1 SEHNR, CDR2 FQNEAQ (reference sequence). The CDR3 spells CASIDSARRESDTQYF. The CDR3 nucleotides read TGTGCCAGCATCGATTCCGCTAGGCGGGAGTCAGATACGCAGTATTTT.

The J gene is TRBJ2-7, the V gene TRBV5-1; TRBD2 is a possible D gene (6 bases). The V and J ends lost 0 bases and 3 bases respectively, with 7 bases between them. The CDR3 has 13 residues. Germline V gene sequence: CDR1 SGHRS, CDR2 YFSETQ. The CDR3 spells CASSLGSGYEQYF. The CDR3 DNA follows: TGCGCCAGCAGCTTGGGTAGCGGCTACGAGCAGTACTTC. Looking up the rest from reference TRBV5-1 and TRBJ2-7 gives the full variable domain: KAGVTQTPRYLIKTRGQQVTLSCSPISGHRSVSWYQQTPGQGLQFLFEYFSETQRNKGNFPGRFSGRQFSNSRSEMNVSTLELGDSALYLCASSLGSGYEQYFGPGTRLTVT.

The chain couples TRBV7-9 to TRBJ2-7; D ambiguous. V lost 5 bases, J lost 2 bases, and 10 bases lay in between. This CDR3 region has 13 residues. The germline V gene encodes CDR1 SEHNR and CDR2 FQNEAQ (reference sequence). For the CDR3, the DNA is TGTGCCAGCAGCCCCATTAGTGCCTACGAGCAGTACTTC. It translates to CASSPISAYEQYF.

The rearrangement uses TRBV5-6 and TRBJ2-1; 9 nucleotides match TRBD2. The V segment lost 4 bases and the J segment 8 bases; nucleotides outside the gene matches: 10. Germline CDR1 reads SGHDT; CDR2 reads YYEEEE. The CDR3 length is 15 residues. CDR3 sequence: CASSNPGTSLYEQFF. CDR3 nucleotides: TGTGCCAGCAGCAACCCCGGGACTAGCCTTTATGAGCAGTTCTTC.

The V gene is TRBV13, the J gene TRBJ2-7; 13 bases line up with TRBD2. This CDR3 has 16 amino acids. V was pared by 4 bases and J by 4 bases, with 7 bases of the junction left unmatched. Germline V CDR1 and CDR2: PRHDT, FYEKMQ (reference sequence). The CDR3 region is CASSYTGLAGAYEQYF. In DNA, the CDR3 is TGTGCCAGCAGCTACACCGGACTAGCGGGAGCGTACGAGCAGTACTTC.

The rearrangement joins TRBV29-1 to TRBJ1-2, with 11 nucleotides matching TRBD1. This CDR3 contains 12 residues. After removal of 4 bases from V and 7 bases from J, the junction contained 2 bases not matched to a gene. Germline V gene data show CDR1 as SQVTM and CDR2 as ANQGSEA. This chain's CDR3 is CSVGTGGSGYTF. The CDR3 coding sequence is TGCAGCGTTGGGACAGGGGGCTCTGGCTACACCTTC.

The chain links TRBV4-1 to TRBJ1-1; 10 bases align to TRBD1. CDR3 size: 14 residues. CDR1 and CDR2 from the germline V gene are MGHRA and YSYEKL. V shed 3 bases and J 6 bases; nucleotides not matched to a gene: 4. The CDR3 nucleotides are TGCGCCAGCAGCCATCCCGGGACAGGGGCTGAAGCTTTCTTT. Residues: CASSHPGTGAEAFF.

The genes are TRBV19 and TRBJ2-3; 12 bases agree with TRBD2. CDR3 size: 16 residues. Trimming removed 4 bases from V and 4 bases from J; junction bases left unmatched: 6. Germline loops: CDR1 LNHDA, CDR2 SQIVND (reference sequence). As DNA, the CDR3 is TGTGCCAGTAGTAAGCGACTAGCGGGGGTGGCAGATACGCAGTATTTT. Protein product: CASSKRLAGVADTQYF. The whole variable domain, filled in from reference TRBV19 and TRBJ2-3, reads DGGITQSPKYLFRKEGQNVTLSCEQNLNHDAMYWYRQDPGQGLRLIYYSQIVNDFQKGDIAEGYSVSREKKESFPLTVTSAQKNPTAFYLCASSKRLAGVADTQYFGPGTRLTVL.

The V gene is TRBV3-1 (or the pseudogene TRBV3-2), the J gene TRBJ2-5, with 7 bases fitting TRBD1. Germline CDR1 reads LGHDT; CDR2 reads YNNKEL (reference sequence). The CDR3 runs to 14 residues. With 5 bases clipped from V and 8 bases from J, the junction kept 11 bases outside the gene matches. The CDR3 bases are TGTGCCAGCAGCGTCTCGGACAGGTTTAGTACCCAGTACTTC. It is translated as CASSVSDRFSTQYF.

The chain employs TRBV12-1 and TRBJ1-2. TRBV12-1 is tagged as a pseudogene. The CDR3 consists of 16 residues. DNA of the CDR3: TGTGCCAGCAGCTTTGACCGATTGCGGGGTGAGGATGGCTACACCTTC. This translates into CASSFDRLRGEDGYTF.

The J gene is TRBJ1-2, the V gene TRBV10-3, with D possibly TRBD1 on 6 matching bases. V dropped 3 bases and J dropped 7 bases, with 24 bases sitting between them. CDR1 is ENHRY, CDR2 SYGVKD, per germline. The CDR3 is 17 residues long. The CDR3 sequence is CAISDPSAGAGKAGYTF. The CDR3 DNA reads TGTGCCATCAGTGACCCCTCGGCGGGGGCAGGGAAGGCTGGCTACACCTTC.

The chain has TRBV2 and TRBJ2-1; 8 bases line up with TRBD1. V was pared by 6 bases and J by 8 bases, with 9 bases of the junction left unmatched. This CDR3 has 14 amino acids. The germline V gene has CDR1 SNHLY and CDR2 FYNNEI. Written as DNA, the CDR3 is TGTGCCAGCAGCCCGGACAGGGCTTTCGATGAGCAGTTCTTC. This sequence encodes CASSPDRAFDEQFF.

The rearrangement joins TRBV19 to TRBJ1-1, with TRBD1 identical over 7 bases. Germline V gives CDR1 LNHDA, CDR2 SQIVND (reference sequence). Trimming removed 6 bases from V and 5 bases from J; junction bases left unmatched: 9. The CDR3 has 14 amino acids. Here the CDR3 reads CASSPGSGGTEAFF. CDR3 coding DNA: TGTGCCAGTAGCCCAGGTTCAGGGGGAACTGAAGCTTTCTTT.

The chain uses TRBV5-1 and TRBJ2-7; D is perhaps TRBD1 (5 bases). The CDR3 has 15 residues. Deletions cut 0 bases from V and 2 bases from J, with 12 bases between. CDR1 is SGHRS, CDR2 YFSETQ, per germline. CDR3 sequence (DNA): TGCGCCAGCAGCTTGGCCCGGCAGGGTACCTACGAGCAGTACTTC. Amino acids: CASSLARQGTYEQYF.

The V call is TRBV7-2, the J call TRBJ1-1; tentative D call: TRBD1 (6 bases). The V end was cut by 6 bases, the J end by 5 bases, with 13 bases between. This CDR3 region has 13 residues. Germline loops: CDR1 SGHTA, CDR2 FQGNSA. The CDR3 loop is CASRRQVGTEAFF. CDR3 DNA sequence: TGTGCCAGCAGGCGACAGGTGGGGACTGAAGCTTTCTTT.

V usage is TRBV27 and J usage is TRBJ1-1; a weak D match, TRBD1 (5 bases). The V end lost 6 bases, the J end lost 5 bases, and 13 bases lay between the germline ends. CDR3 length: 13 amino acids. Germline CDR1 reads MNHEY; CDR2 reads SMNVEV (reference sequence). CDR3 amino acids: CASRSGGLTEAFF. CDR3 in DNA: TGTGCCAGCAGATCGGGGGGTTTGACTGAAGCTTTCTTT.